The clone carrying this TCR beta chain was detected many times. Its target is unknown. The sample is drawn from a study of T cells after yellow fever vaccination. Study-wide context: Preparing low-cell-number fractions relied on SMART-Seq v4 Ultra Low Input.

Notes on the study in general: On re-exposure, the response was weaker but peaked faster, at day 5 versus 15. Reappearance after the booster was observed for most primary-vaccination clones (96% CD4, about 90% CD8).

MiXCR was run by TCRdb on the 5' RACE reads, yielding one entry per CDR3 protein. This table holds over 120,000 distinct CDR3 sequences, 6.6% found once. The source material was CD4+ T cells sorted from PBMCs, sampled 10 days after the yellow fever booster vaccination. The sequence was obtained from a man aged 25 to 40 who received the YFV17D yellow fever vaccine.

CDR3: CSALTAGDTQYF. The CDR3 region has the DNA TGCAGTGCGCTCACGGCGGGGGATACGCAGTATTTT. V and J are TRBV20-1 and TRBJ2-3; a possible D gene is TRBD2 (6 bases). Deletions cut 6 bases from V and 6 bases from J, with 13 bases between. The CDR3 totals 12 residues. Germline CDR1 reads DFQATT; CDR2 reads SNEGSKA (reference sequence).